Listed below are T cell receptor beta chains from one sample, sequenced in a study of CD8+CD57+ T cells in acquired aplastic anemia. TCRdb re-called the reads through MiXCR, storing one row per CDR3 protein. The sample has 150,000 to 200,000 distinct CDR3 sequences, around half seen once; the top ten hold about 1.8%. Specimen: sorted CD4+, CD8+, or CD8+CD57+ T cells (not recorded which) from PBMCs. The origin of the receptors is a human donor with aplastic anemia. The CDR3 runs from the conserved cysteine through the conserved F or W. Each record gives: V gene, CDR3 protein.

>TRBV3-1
CASSHERDARNTGELFF
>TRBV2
CASSPAGHEQFF
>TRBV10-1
CASSSIPSGSSYEQYF
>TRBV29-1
CSSEGLAGGPVNEQFF
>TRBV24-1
CATSDPTAGGSTGELFF
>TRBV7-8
CASSLTLAGGPQQYF
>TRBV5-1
CASTQSGSEEKLFF
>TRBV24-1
CATSDWDRGDTGELFF
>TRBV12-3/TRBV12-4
CARSLGGGTQCF
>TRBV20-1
CSASRASGGNEQFF
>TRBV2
CASGLGLAFETQYF
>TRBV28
CASSVLGVNTEAFF
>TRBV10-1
CASSEGGGNEQFF
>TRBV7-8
CASSLEQLGHEGTQYF